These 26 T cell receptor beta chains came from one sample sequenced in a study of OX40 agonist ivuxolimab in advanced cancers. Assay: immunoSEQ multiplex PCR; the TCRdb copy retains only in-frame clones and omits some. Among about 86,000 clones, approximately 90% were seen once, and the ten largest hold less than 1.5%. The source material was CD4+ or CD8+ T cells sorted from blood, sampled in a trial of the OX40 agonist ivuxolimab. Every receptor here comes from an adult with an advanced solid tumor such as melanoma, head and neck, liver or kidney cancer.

This CDR3 is CASSYYPLSETGNTIYF. As DNA, the CDR3 is TGCGCCAGCAGCTACTACCCTTTGTCGGAAACTGGAAACACCATATATTTT. The gene calls are TRBV5-1 and TRBJ1-3; no clear D gene. CDR3 length: 17 amino acids. Trimming removed 3 bases at V and 2 bases at J, with 18 bases between. Germline V gene data show CDR1 as SGHRS and CDR2 as YFSETQ.

This CDR3 is CSAPPETSEFF. DNA of the CDR3: TGCAGTGCTCCTCCGGAGACTAGCGAGTTCTTC. This chain links TRBV20-1 with TRBJ2-1, with 8 bases fitting TRBD2. The V and J ends lost 5 bases and 14 bases, in that order; junction bases with no gene match: 8. The CDR3 consists of 11 residues. The germline V gene has CDR1 DFQATT and CDR2 SNEGSKA (reference sequence).

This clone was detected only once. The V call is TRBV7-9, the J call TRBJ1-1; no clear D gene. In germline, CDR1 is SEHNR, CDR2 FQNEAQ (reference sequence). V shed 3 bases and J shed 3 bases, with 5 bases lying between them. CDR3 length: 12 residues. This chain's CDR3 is CASSLPYTEAFF. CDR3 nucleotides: TGTGCCAGCAGCTTGCCCTACACTGAAGCTTTCTTT. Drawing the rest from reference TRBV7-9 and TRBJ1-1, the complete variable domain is DTGVSQNPRHKITKRGQNVTFRCDPISEHNRLYWYRQTLGQGPEFLTYFQNEAQLEKSRLLSDRFSAERPKGSFSTLEIQRTEQGDSAMYLCASSLPYTEAFFGQGTRLTVV.

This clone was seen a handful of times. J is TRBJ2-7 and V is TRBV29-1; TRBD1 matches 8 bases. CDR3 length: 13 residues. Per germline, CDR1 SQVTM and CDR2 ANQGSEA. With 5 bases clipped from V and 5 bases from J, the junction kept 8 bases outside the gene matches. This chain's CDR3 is CSVSGQEPNEQYF. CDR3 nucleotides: TGCAGCGTTTCGGGACAGGAGCCCAACGAGCAGTACTTC.

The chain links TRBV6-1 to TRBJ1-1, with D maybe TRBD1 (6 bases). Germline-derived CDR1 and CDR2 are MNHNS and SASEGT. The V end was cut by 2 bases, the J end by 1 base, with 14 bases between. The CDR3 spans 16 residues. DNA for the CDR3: TGTGCCAGCAGTGAATTACAGGGTCGGGGGAACACTGAAGCTTTCTTT. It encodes CASSELQGRGNTEAFF.

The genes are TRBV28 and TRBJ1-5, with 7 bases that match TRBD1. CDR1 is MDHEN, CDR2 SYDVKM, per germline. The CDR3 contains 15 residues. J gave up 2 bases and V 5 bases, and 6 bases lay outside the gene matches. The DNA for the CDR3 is TGTGCCAGCAGTGCGACAGGGAGGGGCAATCAGCCCCAGCATTTT. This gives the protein CASSATGRGNQPQHF. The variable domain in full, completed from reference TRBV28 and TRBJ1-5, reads DVKVTQSSRYLVKRTGEKVFLECVQDMDHENMFWYRQDPGLGLRLIYFSYDVKMKEKGDIPEGYSVSREKKERFSLILESASTNQTSMYLCASSATGRGNQPQHFGDGTRLSIL.

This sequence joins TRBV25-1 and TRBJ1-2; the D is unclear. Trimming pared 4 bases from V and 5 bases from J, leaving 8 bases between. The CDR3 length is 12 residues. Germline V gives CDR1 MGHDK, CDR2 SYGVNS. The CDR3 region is CASSGAGYGYTF. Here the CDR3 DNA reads TGTGCCAGCAGTGGTGCCGGGTATGGCTACACCTTC.

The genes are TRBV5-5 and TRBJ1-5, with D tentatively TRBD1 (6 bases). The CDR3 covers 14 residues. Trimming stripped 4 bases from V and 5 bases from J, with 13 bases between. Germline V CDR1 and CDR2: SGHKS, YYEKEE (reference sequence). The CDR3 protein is CASSQTGGDQPQHF. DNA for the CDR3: TGTGCCAGCAGCCAGACAGGTGGGGATCAGCCCCAGCATTTT.

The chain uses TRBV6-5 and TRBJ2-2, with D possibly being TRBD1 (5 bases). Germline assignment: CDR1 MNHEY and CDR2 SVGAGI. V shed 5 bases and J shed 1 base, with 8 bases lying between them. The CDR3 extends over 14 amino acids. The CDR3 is CASSIDRNTGELFF. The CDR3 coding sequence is TGTGCCAGCAGTATTGACAGGAACACCGGGGAGCTGTTTTTT.

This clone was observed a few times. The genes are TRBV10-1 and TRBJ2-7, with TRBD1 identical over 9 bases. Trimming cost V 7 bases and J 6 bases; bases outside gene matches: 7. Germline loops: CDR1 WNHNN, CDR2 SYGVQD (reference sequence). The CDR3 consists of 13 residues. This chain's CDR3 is CASTQDRGGEQYF. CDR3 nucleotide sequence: TGCGCCAGCACCCAGGACAGGGGAGGCGAGCAGTACTTC.

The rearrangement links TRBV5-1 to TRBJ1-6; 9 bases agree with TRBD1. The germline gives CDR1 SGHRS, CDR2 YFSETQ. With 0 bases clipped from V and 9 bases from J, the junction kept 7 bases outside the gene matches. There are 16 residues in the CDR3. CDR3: CASSLGPDRGSSPLHF. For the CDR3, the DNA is TGCGCCAGCAGCTTGGGGCCGGACAGGGGAAGTTCACCCCTCCACTTT.

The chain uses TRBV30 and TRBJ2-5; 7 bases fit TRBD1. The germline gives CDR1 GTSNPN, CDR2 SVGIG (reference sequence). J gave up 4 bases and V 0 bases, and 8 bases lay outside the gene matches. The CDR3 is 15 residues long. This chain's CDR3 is CAWSVHRGEGETQYF. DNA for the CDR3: TGTGCCTGGAGTGTACACAGGGGCGAAGGAGAGACCCAGTACTTC.

The CDR3 DNA follows: TGTGCCAGCAGCCAAAGGGGAGGCCTGACCGGGGAGCTGTTTTTT. It yields the protein CASSQRGGLTGELFF. The rearrangement links TRBV7-9 to TRBJ2-2; D is perhaps TRBD2 (6 bases). Trimming cost V 5 bases and J 5 bases, with 15 bases left between them. Germline V lookup: CDR1 SEHNR, CDR2 FQNEAQ (reference sequence). The CDR3 length is 15 residues. Full variable domain (outside the CDR3, taken from reference TRBV7-9 and TRBJ2-2): DTGVSQNPRHKITKRGQNVTFRCDPISEHNRLYWYRQTLGQGPEFLTYFQNEAQLEKSRLLSDRFSAERPKGSFSTLEIQRTEQGDSAMYLCASSQRGGLTGELFFGEGSRLTVL.

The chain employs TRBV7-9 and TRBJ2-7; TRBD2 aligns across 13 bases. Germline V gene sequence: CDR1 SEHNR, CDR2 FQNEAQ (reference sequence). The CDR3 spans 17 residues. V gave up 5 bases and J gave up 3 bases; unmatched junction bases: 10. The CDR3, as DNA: TGTGCCAGCAGCCCACGGACTAGCGGGAGCCCCGACTACGAGCAGTACTTC. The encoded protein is CASSPRTSGSPDYEQYF.

The CDR3 reads CASSEDGINEQYF. CDR3 DNA sequence: TGTGCCAGCAGTGAAGATGGGATCAACGAGCAGTACTTC. The genes are TRBV2 and TRBJ2-7, with no clear D. This CDR3 spans 13 amino acids. V gave up 1 base and J gave up 5 bases, with 9 bases separating them. Germline values: CDR1 SNHLY, CDR2 FYNNEI. Full variable domain (missing parts from reference TRBV2 and TRBJ2-7): EPEVTQTPSHQVTQMGQEVILRCVPISNHLYFYWYRQILGQKVEFLVSFYNNEISEKSEIFDDQFSVERPDGSNFTLKIRSTKLEDSAMYFCASSEDGINEQYFGPGTRLTVT.

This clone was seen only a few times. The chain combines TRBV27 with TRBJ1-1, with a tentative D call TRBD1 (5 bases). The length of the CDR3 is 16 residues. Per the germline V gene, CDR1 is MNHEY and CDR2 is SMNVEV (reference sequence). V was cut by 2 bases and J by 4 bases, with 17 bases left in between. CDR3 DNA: TGTGCCAGCAGTTTAACAGGACCTGACTTGGGCACTGAAGCTTTCTTT. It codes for CASSLTGPDLGTEAFF.

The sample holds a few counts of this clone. The CDR3 protein is CAWSIPDRTGLNEQFF. As DNA, the CDR3 is TGTGCCTGGAGTATTCCGGACAGGACGGGGTTGAATGAGCAGTTCTTC. The chain is built from TRBV30 and TRBJ2-1; 7 nucleotides match TRBD1. The CDR3 consists of 16 residues. V shed 2 bases and J 7 bases; nucleotides not matched to a gene: 14. Per germline, CDR1 GTSNPN and CDR2 SVGIG (reference sequence).

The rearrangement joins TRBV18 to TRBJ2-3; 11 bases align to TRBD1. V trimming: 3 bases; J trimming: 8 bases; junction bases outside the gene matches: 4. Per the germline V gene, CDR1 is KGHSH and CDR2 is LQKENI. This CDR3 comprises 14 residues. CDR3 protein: CASSPDRGRGTQYF. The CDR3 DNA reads TGTGCCAGCTCACCGGACAGGGGGCGAGGTACGCAGTATTTT. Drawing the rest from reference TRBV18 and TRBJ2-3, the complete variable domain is NAGVMQNPRHLVRRRGQEARLRCSPMKGHSHVYWYRQLPEEGLKFMVYLQKENIIDESGMPKERFSAEFPKEGPSILRIQQVVRGDSAAYFCASSPDRGRGTQYFGPGTRLTVL.

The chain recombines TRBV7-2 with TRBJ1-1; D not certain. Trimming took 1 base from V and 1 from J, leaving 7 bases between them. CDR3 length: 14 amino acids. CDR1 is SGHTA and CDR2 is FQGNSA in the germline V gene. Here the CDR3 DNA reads TGTGCCAGCAGCTTAGTTCCAGAGAACACTGAAGCTTTCTTT. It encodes CASSLVPENTEAFF.

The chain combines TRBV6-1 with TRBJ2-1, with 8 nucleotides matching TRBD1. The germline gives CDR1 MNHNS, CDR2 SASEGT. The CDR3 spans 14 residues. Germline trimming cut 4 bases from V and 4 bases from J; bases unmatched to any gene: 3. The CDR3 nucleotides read TGTGCCAGCAGTGGGGACAGGATTTACAATGAGCAGTTCTTC. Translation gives CASSGDRIYNEQFF.

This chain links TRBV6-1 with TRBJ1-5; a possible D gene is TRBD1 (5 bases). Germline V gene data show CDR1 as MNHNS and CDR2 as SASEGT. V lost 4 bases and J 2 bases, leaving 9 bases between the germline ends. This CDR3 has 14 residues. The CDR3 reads CASSALTGNQPQHF. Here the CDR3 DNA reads TGTGCCAGCAGTGCCCTGACAGGCAATCAGCCCCAGCATTTT.

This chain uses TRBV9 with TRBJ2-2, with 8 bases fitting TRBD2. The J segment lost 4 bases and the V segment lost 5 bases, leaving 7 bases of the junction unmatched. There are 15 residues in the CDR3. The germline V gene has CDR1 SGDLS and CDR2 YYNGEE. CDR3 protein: CASSGVAGTTGELFF. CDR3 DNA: TGTGCCAGCAGTGGAGTAGCGGGGACCACCGGGGAGCTGTTTTTT.

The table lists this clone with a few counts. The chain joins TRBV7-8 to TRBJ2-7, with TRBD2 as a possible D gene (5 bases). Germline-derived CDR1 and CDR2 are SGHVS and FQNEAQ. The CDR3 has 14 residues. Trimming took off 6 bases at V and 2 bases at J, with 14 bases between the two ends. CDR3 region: CASSGRTATYEQYF. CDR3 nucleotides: TGTGCCAGCAGTGGACGGACTGCGACCTACGAGCAGTACTTC.

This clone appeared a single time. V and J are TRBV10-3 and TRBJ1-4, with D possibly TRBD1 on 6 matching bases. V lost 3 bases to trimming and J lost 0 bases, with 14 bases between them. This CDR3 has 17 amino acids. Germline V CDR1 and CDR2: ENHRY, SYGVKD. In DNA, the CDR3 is TGTGCCATCAGTGATACCCGACAGGCCACAACTAATGAAAAACTGTTTTTT. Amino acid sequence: CAISDTRQATTNEKLFF.

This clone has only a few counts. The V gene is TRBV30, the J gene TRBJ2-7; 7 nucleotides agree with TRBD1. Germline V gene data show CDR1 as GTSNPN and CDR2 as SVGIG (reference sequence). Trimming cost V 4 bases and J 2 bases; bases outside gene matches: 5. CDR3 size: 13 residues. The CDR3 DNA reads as TGTGCCTGGATGGGGGACAGAGCCTACGAGCAGTACTTC. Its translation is CAWMGDRAYEQYF.

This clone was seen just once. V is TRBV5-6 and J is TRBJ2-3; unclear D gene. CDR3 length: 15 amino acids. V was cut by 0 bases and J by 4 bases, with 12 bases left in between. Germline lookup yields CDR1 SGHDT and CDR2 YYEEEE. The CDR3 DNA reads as TGTGCCAGCAGCTTGGGTGGGGTGAACTCAGATACGCAGTATTTT. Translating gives CASSLGGVNSDTQYF.